This TCR beta chain was sequenced for a study of T cell responses to AZD1222 COVID-19 vaccine. CDR1 MNHEY and CDR2 SVGEGT come from the germline V gene. CDR3 length equals 12 residues. Trimming removed 2 bases at V and 4 bases at J, with 5 bases between. Sequenced by immunoSEQ multiplex PCR; TCRdb stores in-frame clones only, minus some. The data show 90,000 to 120,000 clones, about 90% seen once. The sample here was peripheral blood, taken 28 days after the second AZD1222 dose. The rearrangement uses TRBV6-2 or TRBV6-3 and TRBJ1-1; D is undetermined. This receptor was taken from an adult who received the AZD1222 COVID-19 vaccine. The CDR3 nucleotides are TGTGCCAGCAGTTACGTGGTCACTGAAGCTTTCTTT. Translated: CASSYVVTEAFF.